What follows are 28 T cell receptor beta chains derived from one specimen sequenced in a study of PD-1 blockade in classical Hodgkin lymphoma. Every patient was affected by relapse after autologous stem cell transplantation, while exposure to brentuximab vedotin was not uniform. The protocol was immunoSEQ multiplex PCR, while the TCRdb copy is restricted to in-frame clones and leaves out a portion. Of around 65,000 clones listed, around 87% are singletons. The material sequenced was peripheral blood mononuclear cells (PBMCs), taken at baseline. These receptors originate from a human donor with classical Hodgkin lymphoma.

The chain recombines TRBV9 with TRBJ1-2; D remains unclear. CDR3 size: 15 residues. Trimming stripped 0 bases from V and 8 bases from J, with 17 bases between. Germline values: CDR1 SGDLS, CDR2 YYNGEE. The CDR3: CASSVGTDSFGGYTF. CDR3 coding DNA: TGTGCCAGCAGCGTAGGGACCGACTCTTTTGGGGGCTACACCTTC.

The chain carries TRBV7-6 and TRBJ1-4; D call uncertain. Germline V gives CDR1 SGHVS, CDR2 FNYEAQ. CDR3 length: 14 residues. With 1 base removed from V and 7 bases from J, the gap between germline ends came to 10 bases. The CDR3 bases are TGTGCCAGCAGCTTAGGGGGAGGGCCTGAAAAACTGTTTTTT. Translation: CASSLGGGPEKLFF. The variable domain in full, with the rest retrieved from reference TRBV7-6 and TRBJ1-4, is GAGVSQSPRYKVTKRGQDVALRCDPISGHVSLYWYRQALGQGPEFLTYFNYEAQQDKSGLPNDRFSAERPEGSISTLTIQRTEQRDSAMYRCASSLGGGPEKLFFGSGTQLSVL.

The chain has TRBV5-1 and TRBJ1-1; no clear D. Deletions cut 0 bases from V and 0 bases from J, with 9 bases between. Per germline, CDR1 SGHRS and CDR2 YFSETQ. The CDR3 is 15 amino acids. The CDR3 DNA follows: TGCGCCAGCAGCTTGGATCTGCGAATGAACACTGAAGCTTTCTTT. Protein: CASSLDLRMNTEAFF.

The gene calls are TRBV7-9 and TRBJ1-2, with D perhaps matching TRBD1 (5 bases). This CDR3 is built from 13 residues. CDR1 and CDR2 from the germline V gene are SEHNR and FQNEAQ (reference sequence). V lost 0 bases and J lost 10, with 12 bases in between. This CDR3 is CASSLAQGTDYTF. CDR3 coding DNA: TGTGCCAGCAGCTTAGCGCAGGGTACAGACTACACCTTC.

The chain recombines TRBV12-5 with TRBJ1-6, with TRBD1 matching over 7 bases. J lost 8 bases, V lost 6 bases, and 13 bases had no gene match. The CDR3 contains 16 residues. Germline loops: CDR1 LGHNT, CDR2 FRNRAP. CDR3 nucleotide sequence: TGTGCTAGTGGCATGTCTGGATCCAGGGGGGATTCACCCCTCCACTTT. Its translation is CASGMSGSRGDSPLHF.

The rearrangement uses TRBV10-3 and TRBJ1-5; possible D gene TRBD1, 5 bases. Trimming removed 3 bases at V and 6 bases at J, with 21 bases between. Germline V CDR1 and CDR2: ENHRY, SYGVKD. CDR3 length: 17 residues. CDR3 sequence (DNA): TGTGCCATCAGTGACCATCAGGGATTATTCGGAAGTCAGCCCCAGCATTTT. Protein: CAISDHQGLFGSQPQHF.

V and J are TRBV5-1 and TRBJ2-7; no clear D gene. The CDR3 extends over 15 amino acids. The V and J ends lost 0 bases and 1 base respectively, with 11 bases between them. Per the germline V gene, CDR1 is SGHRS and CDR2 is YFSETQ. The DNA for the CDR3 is TGCGCCAGCAGCTTGGCTGTGGCCTATTCCTACGAGCAGTACTTC. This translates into CASSLAVAYSYEQYF.

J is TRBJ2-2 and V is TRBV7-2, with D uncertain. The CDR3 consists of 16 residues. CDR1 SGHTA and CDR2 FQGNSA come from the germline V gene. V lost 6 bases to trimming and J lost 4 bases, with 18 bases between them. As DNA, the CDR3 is TGTGCCAGCAGTTCGCCCGCCCTTGGCGGCACCGGGGAGCTGTTTTTT. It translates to CASSSPALGGTGELFF.

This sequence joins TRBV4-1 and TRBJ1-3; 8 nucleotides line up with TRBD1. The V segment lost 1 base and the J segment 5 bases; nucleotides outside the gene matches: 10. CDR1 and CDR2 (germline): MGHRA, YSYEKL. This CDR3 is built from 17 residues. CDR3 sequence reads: CASSQAGGAVRRNTIYF. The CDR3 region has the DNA TGCGCCAGCAGCCAAGCAGGGGGCGCCGTGAGGAGAAACACCATATATTTT.

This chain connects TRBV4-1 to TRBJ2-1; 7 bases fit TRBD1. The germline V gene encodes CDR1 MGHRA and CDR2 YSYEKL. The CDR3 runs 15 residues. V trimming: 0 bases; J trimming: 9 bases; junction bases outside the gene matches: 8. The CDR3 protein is CASSQDSTGKGEQFF. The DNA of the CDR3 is TGCGCCAGCAGCCAAGATTCGACAGGGAAGGGTGAGCAGTTCTTC.

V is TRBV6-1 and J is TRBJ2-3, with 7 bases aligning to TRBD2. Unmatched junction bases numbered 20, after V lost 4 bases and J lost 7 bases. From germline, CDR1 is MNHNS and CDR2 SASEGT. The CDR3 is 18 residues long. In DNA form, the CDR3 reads TGTGCCAGCAGTGTAAGCGGGGACGCCCCTCTTCGAGGGAATACGCAGTATTTT. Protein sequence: CASSVSGDAPLRGNTQYF.

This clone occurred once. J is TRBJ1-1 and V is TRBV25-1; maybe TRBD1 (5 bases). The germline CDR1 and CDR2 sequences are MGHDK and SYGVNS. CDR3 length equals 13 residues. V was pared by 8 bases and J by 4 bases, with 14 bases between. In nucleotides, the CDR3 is TGTGCCAGCGGAGGGGTAGTGGGCACTGAAGCTTTCTTT. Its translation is CASGGVVGTEAFF.

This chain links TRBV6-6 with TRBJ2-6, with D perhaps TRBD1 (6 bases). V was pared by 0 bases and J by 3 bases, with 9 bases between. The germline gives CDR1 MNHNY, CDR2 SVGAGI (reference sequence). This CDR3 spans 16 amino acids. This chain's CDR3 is CASSYSEGVGANVLTF. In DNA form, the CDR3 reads TGTGCCAGCAGTTACTCAGAGGGGGTTGGGGCCAACGTCCTGACTTTC.

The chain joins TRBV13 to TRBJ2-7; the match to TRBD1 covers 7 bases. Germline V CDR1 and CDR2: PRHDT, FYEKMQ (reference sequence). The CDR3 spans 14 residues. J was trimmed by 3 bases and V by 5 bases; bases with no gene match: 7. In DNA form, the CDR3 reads TGTGCCAGCAGCAGACAGGGCTCGGGCTACGAGCAGTACTTC. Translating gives CASSRQGSGYEQYF. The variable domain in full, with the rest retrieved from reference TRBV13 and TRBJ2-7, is AAGVIQSPRHLIKEKRETATLKCYPIPRHDTVYWYQQGPGQDPQFLISFYEKMQSDKGSIPDRFSAQQFSDYHSELNMSSLELGDSALYFCASSRQGSGYEQYFGPGTRLTVT.

The CDR3 reads CASNKGISSTDTQYF. The CDR3 DNA follows: TGTGCCAGCAATAAGGGGATTTCTAGCACAGATACGCAGTATTTT. V is TRBV28 and J is TRBJ2-3, with D tentatively TRBD1 (5 bases). The CDR3 contains 15 residues. Germline-derived CDR1 and CDR2 are MDHEN and SYDVKM. The V end was cut by 7 bases, the J end by 0 bases, with 14 bases between.

CDR3 nucleotide sequence: TGTGCCAGCAGCGTAGGAGGGGCCGGGATGGAGACCCAGTACTTC. It translates to CASSVGGAGMETQYF. The rearrangement joins TRBV9 to TRBJ2-5; either TRBD1 or TRBD2 may fit D (5 bases each). CDR1 is SGDLS and CDR2 is YYNGEE in the germline V gene. Trimming cost V 0 bases and J 5 bases, with 14 bases left between them. The CDR3 totals 15 residues.

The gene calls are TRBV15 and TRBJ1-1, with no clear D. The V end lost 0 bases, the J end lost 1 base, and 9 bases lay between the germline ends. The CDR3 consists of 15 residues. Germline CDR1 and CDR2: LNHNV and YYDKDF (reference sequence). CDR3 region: CATSRDPRGNTEAFF. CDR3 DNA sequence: TGTGCCACCAGCAGAGATCCCCGAGGGAACACTGAAGCTTTCTTT.

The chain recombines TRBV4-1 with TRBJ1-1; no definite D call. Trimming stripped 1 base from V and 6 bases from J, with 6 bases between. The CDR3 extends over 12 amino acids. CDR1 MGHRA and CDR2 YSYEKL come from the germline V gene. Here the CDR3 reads CASSQVVAEAFF. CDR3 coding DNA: TGCGCCAGCAGCCAAGTGGTGGCTGAAGCTTTCTTT.

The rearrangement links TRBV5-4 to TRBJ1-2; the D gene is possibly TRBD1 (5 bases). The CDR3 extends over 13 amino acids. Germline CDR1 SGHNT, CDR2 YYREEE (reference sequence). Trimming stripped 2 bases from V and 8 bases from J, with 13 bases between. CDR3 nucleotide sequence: TGTGCCAGCAGCTTCCCGGGGGACCTAGGCTACACCTTC. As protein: CASSFPGDLGYTF. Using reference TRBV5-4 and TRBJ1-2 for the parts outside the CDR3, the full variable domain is ETGVTQSPTHLIKTRGQQVTLRCSSQSGHNTVSWYQQALGQGPQFIFQYYREEENGRGNFPPRFSGLQFPNYSSELNVNALELDDSALYLCASSFPGDLGYTFGSGTRLTVV.

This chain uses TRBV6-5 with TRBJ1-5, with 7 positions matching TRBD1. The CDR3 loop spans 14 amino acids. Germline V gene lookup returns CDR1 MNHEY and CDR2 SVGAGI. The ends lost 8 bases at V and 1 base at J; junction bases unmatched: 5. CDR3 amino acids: CASATGFSNQPQHF. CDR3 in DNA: TGTGCCAGCGCGACAGGGTTCAGCAATCAGCCCCAGCATTTT.

The CDR3 DNA is TGCGCCAGCACACTAGCGGGGGGAATGGATGAGCAGTTCTTC. It specifies CASTLAGGMDEQFF. V and J are TRBV10-2 and TRBJ2-1, with 12 bases matching TRBD2. Germline CDR1 and CDR2: WSHSY and SAAADI. Losses at the gene ends were 7 bases for V and 8 bases for J; bases not matched to a gene: 6. This CDR3 spans 14 amino acids.

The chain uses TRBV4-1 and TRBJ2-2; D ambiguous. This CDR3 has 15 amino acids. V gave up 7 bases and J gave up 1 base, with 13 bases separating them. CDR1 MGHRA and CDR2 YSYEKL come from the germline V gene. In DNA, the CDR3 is TGCGCCAGCACCCTGAGAGGAGTGAACACCGGGGAGCTGTTTTTT. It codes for CASTLRGVNTGELFF.

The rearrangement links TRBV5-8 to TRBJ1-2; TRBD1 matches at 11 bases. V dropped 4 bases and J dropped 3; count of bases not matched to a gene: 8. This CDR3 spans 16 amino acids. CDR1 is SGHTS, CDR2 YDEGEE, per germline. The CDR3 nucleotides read TGTGCCAGCAGCCGAATCCGGACAGGGGGCCACTATGGCTACACCTTC. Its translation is CASSRIRTGGHYGYTF.

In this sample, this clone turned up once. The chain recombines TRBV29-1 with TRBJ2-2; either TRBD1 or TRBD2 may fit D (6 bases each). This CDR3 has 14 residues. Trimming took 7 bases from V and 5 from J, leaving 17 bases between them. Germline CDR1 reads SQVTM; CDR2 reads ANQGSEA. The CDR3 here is CSAERGVRTGELFF. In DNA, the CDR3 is TGCAGCGCCGAAAGGGGGGTAAGGACCGGGGAGCTGTTTTTT.

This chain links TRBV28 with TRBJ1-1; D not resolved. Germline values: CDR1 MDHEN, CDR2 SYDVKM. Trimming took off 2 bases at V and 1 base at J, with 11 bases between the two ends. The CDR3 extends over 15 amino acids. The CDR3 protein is CASSLGFSGNTEAFF. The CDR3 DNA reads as TGTGCCAGCAGTTTAGGATTTAGCGGGAACACTGAAGCTTTCTTT.

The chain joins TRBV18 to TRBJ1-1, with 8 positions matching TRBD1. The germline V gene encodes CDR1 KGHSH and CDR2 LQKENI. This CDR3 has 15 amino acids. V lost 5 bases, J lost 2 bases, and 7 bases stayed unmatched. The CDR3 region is CASSVWDRLNTEAFF. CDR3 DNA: TGTGCCAGCTCAGTCTGGGACAGGTTAAACACTGAAGCTTTCTTT.

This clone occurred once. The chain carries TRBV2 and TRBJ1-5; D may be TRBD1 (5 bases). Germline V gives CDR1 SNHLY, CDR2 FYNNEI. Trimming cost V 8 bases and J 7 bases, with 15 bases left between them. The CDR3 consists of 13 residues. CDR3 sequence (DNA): TGTGCCAGCCTCAGGGAGGTGGGACAGCCCCAGCATTTT. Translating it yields CASLREVGQPQHF.

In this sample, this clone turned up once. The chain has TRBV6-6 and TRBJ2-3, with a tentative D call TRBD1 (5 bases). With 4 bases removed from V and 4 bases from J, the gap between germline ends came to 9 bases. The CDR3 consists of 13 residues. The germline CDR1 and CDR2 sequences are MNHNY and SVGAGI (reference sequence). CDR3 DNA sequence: TGTGCCAGCAGTTTTACAGGTGCAGATACGCAGTATTTT. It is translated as CASSFTGADTQYF.